This T cell receptor (beta chain) is from a study of cytomegalovirus exposure and HLA in healthy donors. Researchers ran the PCR with 60 Vbeta and 13 Jbeta primers. Assay: immunoSEQ multiplex PCR; the TCRdb copy retains only in-frame clones and omits some. The repertoire holds about 160,000 clones, with roughly 77% as singletons. Sampled while nominally healthy, donors likely had unrecorded immune exposures. This CDR3 contains 16 residues. The V segment lost 3 bases and the J segment 0 bases; nucleotides outside the gene matches: 4. Looked up from germline, CDR1 is LNHDA and CDR2 is SQIVND (reference sequence).

The sample comprised PBMCs. This sequence was found in a human donor in good health. The genes are TRBV19 and TRBJ2-1; 8 bases are shared with TRBD2. CDR3 amino acids: CASSIRAGGSYNEQFF. Written as DNA, the CDR3 is TGTGCCAGTAGTATCCGGGCGGGGGGCTCCTACAATGAGCAGTTCTTC.